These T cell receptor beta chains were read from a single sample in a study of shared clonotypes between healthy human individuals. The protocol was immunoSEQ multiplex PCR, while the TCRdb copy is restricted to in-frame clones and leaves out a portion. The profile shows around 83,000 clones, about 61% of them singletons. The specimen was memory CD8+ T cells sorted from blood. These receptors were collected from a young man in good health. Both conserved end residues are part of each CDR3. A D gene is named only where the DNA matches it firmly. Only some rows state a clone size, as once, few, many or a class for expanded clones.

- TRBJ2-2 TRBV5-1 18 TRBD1 CASSLLGLDRGLTGELFF TGCGCCAGCAGCTTGTTAGGTCTGGACAGGGGGCTTACCGGGGAGCTGTTTTTT
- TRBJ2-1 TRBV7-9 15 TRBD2 CASSESSGRRNEQFF TGTGCCAGCAGCGAATCTAGCGGGAGGCGGAATGAGCAGTTCTTC
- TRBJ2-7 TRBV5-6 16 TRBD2 CASSLEGGSSPYEQYF TGTGCCAGCAGCTTGGAGGGCGGGAGCTCCCCCTACGAGCAGTACTTC
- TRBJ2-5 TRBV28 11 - CASRGEETQYF TGTGCCAGCAGGGGGGAGGAGACCCAGTACTTC
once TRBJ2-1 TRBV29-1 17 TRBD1 CSVEGRRGQGTYNEQFF TGCAGCGTTGAAGGGAGGAGGGGACAGGGGACATACAATGAGCAGTTCTTC
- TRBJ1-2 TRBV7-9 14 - CASSLIRTKGGYTF TGTGCCAGCAGCTTAATCCGGACAAAGGGAGGCTACACCTTC
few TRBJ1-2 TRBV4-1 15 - CASSQVLQTTGGYTF TGCGCCAGCAGCCAAGTCTTACAGACGACGGGCGGCTACACCTTC
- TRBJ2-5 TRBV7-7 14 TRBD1 CASSLGGQQETQYF TGTGCCAGCAGCTTAGGGGGACAGCAAGAGACCCAGTACTTC
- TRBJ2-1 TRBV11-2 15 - CASTGPGIPYNEQFF TGTGCCAGCACCGGACCAGGGATCCCCTACAATGAGCAGTTCTTC
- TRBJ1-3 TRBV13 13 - CASSLAGIGTIYF TGTGCCAGCAGCTTAGCCGGCATCGGCACCATATATTTT